The next 25 T cell receptor beta chains were all read from a single sample in a study of control samples from healthy donors and cancer patients. Method: immunoSEQ multiplex PCR; TCRdb's copy keeps in-frame clones and lacks some. The sample carries under 65,000 clones, 75% to 95% recorded once. The sequenced sample consisted of PBMCs. The receptors shown here come from a woman between 50 and 59 years old with colorectal cancer.

The CDR3 DNA reads as TGTGCCACCAGCAGAGCTGCTTCACCCCTCCACTTT. Translation gives CATSRAASPLHF. The chain is built from TRBV15 and TRBJ1-6; no clear D gene. The CDR3 extends over 12 amino acids. Germline V lookup: CDR1 LNHNV, CDR2 YYDKDF (reference sequence). V dropped 1 base and J dropped 9 bases, with 4 bases sitting between them.

V and J are TRBV28 and TRBJ2-7, with D perhaps TRBD2 (5 bases). Germline V CDR1 and CDR2: MDHEN, SYDVKM. Trimming pared 7 bases from V and 1 base from J, leaving 20 bases between. This CDR3 region has 16 residues. The CDR3 region has the DNA TGTGCCAGCACCCCCTTCAAACTAGTTAGGTCCTACGAGCAGTACTTC. This translates into CASTPFKLVRSYEQYF.

The V call is TRBV5-1, the J call TRBJ1-2, with a tentative D call TRBD1 (5 bases). Germline V lookup: CDR1 SGHRS, CDR2 YFSETQ. This CDR3 has 12 residues. The germline V and J ends were trimmed by 2 bases and 8 bases, with 10 bases remaining between them. CDR3 sequence (DNA): TGCGCCAGCAGCTTAATTAGGGGAGGCTACACCTTC. It encodes CASSLIRGGYTF.

This chain joins TRBV6-6 and TRBJ2-7; TRBD1 matches at 9 bases. This CDR3 region has 14 residues. V was pared by 6 bases and J by 3 bases, with 6 bases of the junction left unmatched. From germline, CDR1 is MNHNY and CDR2 SVGAGI (reference sequence). The CDR3, as DNA: TGTGCCAGCAGCCCCGGGACAGGGTACTACGAGCAGTACTTC. Translation: CASSPGTGYYEQYF.

V gene TRBV15 combines with J gene TRBJ1-4; D is unresolved. From germline, CDR1 is LNHNV and CDR2 YYDKDF (reference sequence). This CDR3 has 14 residues. V gave up 3 bases and J gave up 4 bases, with 9 bases separating them. CDR3 bases: TGTGCCACCAGCAGGGGCGGAATTAATGAAAAACTGTTTTTT. As protein: CATSRGGINEKLFF.

As regards this clone: Its ends do not fully match the called genes, so a read error is possible. V gene TRBV6-2 or TRBV6-3 combines with J gene TRBJ2-1; D is unresolved. Looked up from germline, CDR1 is MNHEY and CDR2 is SVGEGT. CDR3 size: 13 residues. CDR3 in amino acids: CASSYGYVWLRIF. CDR3 DNA sequence: TGTGCCAGCAGTTACGGCTACGTCTGGCTGCGGATCTTC.

The V call is TRBV6-5, the J call TRBJ1-2; TRBD1 matches at 8 bases. V lost 0 bases, J lost 8 bases, and 5 bases stayed unmatched. This CDR3 region has 14 residues. Germline V lookup: CDR1 MNHEY, CDR2 SVGAGI. This CDR3 reads CASSYSTGDDGYTF. CDR3 sequence (DNA): TGTGCCAGCAGTTACTCGACAGGGGATGACGGCTACACCTTC.

The rearrangement uses TRBV5-4 and TRBJ2-3, with D unclear. The CDR3 length is 13 residues. Germline CDR1 reads SGHNT; CDR2 reads YYREEE (reference sequence). Trimming cost V 1 base and J 1 base, with 4 bases left between them. The CDR3 DNA follows: TGTGCCAGCAGCTTGTGGGGCACAGATACGCAGTATTTT. Encoded protein: CASSLWGTDTQYF.

The J gene is TRBJ1-2, the V gene TRBV5-4, with no clear D. The V gene lost 3 bases and the J gene lost 2 bases, with 14 bases spanning the gap. The germline CDR1 and CDR2 sequences are SGHNT and YYREEE (reference sequence). The CDR3 loop spans 15 amino acids. The CDR3 here is CASSSDFGRNYGYTF. CDR3 in DNA: TGTGCCAGCAGCTCAGACTTCGGGCGGAACTATGGCTACACCTTC.

Comment on this clone: Other nucleotide sequences from this sample produce the same CDR3. The genes are TRBV27 and TRBJ2-7; D not resolved. The germline CDR1 and CDR2 sequences are MNHEY and SMNVEV (reference sequence). The CDR3 covers 12 residues. Trimming stripped 2 bases from V and 3 bases from J, with 5 bases between. CDR3 loop: CASSLTGYEQYF. CDR3 in DNA: TGTGCCAGCAGTTTAACCGGCTACGAGCAGTACTTC.

The chain couples TRBV29-1 to TRBJ1-2; D remains unclear. Trimming left V 7 bases short and J 4 bases short, with 10 bases between. Looked up from germline, CDR1 is SQVTM and CDR2 is ANQGSEA. The CDR3 is made up of 11 amino acids. CDR3 sequence: CSGSVGYGYTF. The CDR3 coding sequence is TGCAGCGGGTCGGTGGGCTATGGCTACACCTTC.

The chain carries TRBV5-6 and TRBJ2-7, with 7 bases identical to TRBD1. J gave up 6 bases and V 2 bases, and 5 bases lay outside the gene matches. The CDR3 extends over 13 amino acids. Per germline, CDR1 SGHDT and CDR2 YYEEEE. In DNA, the CDR3 is TGTGCCAGCAGCTTCTGGACAGGACCCGAGCAGTACTTC. Protein sequence: CASSFWTGPEQYF.

In DNA, the CDR3 is TGTGCCACCACCCTGACAGCCAGTTCGAACACCGGGGAGCTGTTTTTT. Residues: CATTLTASSNTGELFF. This chain links TRBV18 with TRBJ2-2; D is perhaps TRBD1 (5 bases). Germline V gene data show CDR1 as KGHSH and CDR2 as LQKENI. The CDR3 loop spans 16 amino acids. Trimming took 10 bases from V and 0 from J, leaving 18 bases between them.

This clone came up once. The rearrangement joins TRBV5-1 to TRBJ2-2; a possible D gene is TRBD1 (5 bases). The germline CDR1 and CDR2 sequences are SGHRS and YFSETQ. CDR3 length equals 15 residues. V lost 7 bases to trimming and J lost 4 bases, with 17 bases between them. In nucleotides, the CDR3 is TGCGCCAGCTGTCTGGGGCTGCCGGGCACCGGGGAGCTGTTTTTT. Translating gives CASCLGLPGTGELFF.

The chain has TRBV6-5 and TRBJ1-1, with no clear D. The CDR3 runs to 15 residues. The germline V gene encodes CDR1 MNHEY and CDR2 SVGAGI. V was pared by 11 bases and J by 0 bases, with 19 bases between. Written as DNA, the CDR3 is TGTGCCTCCCTTCTGGCCCCGAGGTTGAACACTGAAGCTTTCTTT. Translation gives CASLLAPRLNTEAFF.

V is TRBV2 and J is TRBJ2-7, with 8 bases matching TRBD1. CDR3 length equals 14 residues. Per the germline V gene, CDR1 is SNHLY and CDR2 is FYNNEI. V lost 2 bases, J lost 3 bases, and 3 bases stayed unmatched. The CDR3 DNA reads as TGTGCCAGCAGTGAACAGGGGGCGGACTACGAGCAGTACTTC. Amino acid sequence: CASSEQGADYEQYF.

The chain recombines TRBV29-1 with TRBJ2-1; unclear D gene. The CDR3 spans 13 residues. Between the trimmed V and J ends, which lost 3 bases and 4 bases, there was a span of 10 bases. The V gene's germline CDR1 is SQVTM and CDR2 ANQGSEA. CDR3 sequence (DNA): TGCAGCGTTGACCACCCCCAATACAATGAGCAGTTCTTC. It specifies CSVDHPQYNEQFF.

This chain links TRBV5-1 with TRBJ1-4; 9 bases line up with TRBD1. V lost 3 bases, J lost 8 bases, and 5 bases stayed unmatched. This CDR3 comprises 14 residues. The V gene's germline CDR1 is SGHRS and CDR2 YFSETQ. This CDR3 reads CASSSGTGREKLFF. In DNA form, the CDR3 reads TGCGCCAGCAGCTCCGGGACAGGGAGGGAAAAACTGTTTTTT.

This sequence joins TRBV2 and TRBJ1-2; D unresolved. CDR3 length: 13 residues. Trimming cost V 2 bases and J 2 bases, with 6 bases left between them. Germline V gene sequence: CDR1 SNHLY, CDR2 FYNNEI. In nucleotides, the CDR3 is TGTGCCAGCAGTGAATCGCAGAACTATGGCTACACCTTC. This sequence encodes CASSESQNYGYTF. The whole variable domain, remainder taken from reference TRBV2 and TRBJ1-2, is EPEVTQTPSHQVTQMGQEVILRCVPISNHLYFYWYRQILGQKVEFLVSFYNNEISEKSEIFDDQFSVERPDGSNFTLKIRSTKLEDSAMYFCASSESQNYGYTFGSGTRLTVV.

The chain employs TRBV19 and TRBJ1-5, with unresolved D. Germline V gene sequence: CDR1 LNHDA, CDR2 SQIVND (reference sequence). The CDR3 is made up of 13 amino acids. The germline V and J ends were trimmed by 5 bases and 2 bases, with 7 bases remaining between them. CDR3 DNA: TGTGCCAGTAGTGAACAACGCAATCAGCCCCAGCATTTT. Encoded protein: CASSEQRNQPQHF.

The chain links TRBV5-1 to TRBJ2-1; no definite D call. V lost 4 bases to trimming and J lost 0 bases, with 11 bases between them. The CDR3 runs to 15 residues. Germline CDR1 reads SGHRS; CDR2 reads YFSETQ. This CDR3 is CASSPPTNSYNEQFF. In nucleotides, the CDR3 is TGCGCCAGCAGCCCACCTACGAACTCCTACAATGAGCAGTTCTTC.

This clone showed up just a few times. The chain links TRBV11-2 to TRBJ1-1, with D uncertain. CDR1 is SGHAT and CDR2 is FQNNGV in the germline V gene. V dropped 5 bases and J dropped 3 bases, with 10 bases sitting between them. This CDR3 has 13 amino acids. The CDR3 spells CASSIVEDTEAFF. CDR3 bases: TGTGCCAGCAGCATTGTTGAAGACACTGAAGCTTTCTTT.

The chain uses TRBV20-1 and TRBJ2-2, with a weak D call TRBD1 (6 bases). This CDR3 has 16 amino acids. The germline V gene encodes CDR1 DFQATT and CDR2 SNEGSKA (reference sequence). Trimming cost V 3 bases and J 0 bases, with 14 bases left between them. CDR3 DNA: TGCAGTGCTAGTGTCAGGGGTTATCCGAACACCGGGGAGCTGTTTTTT. As protein: CSASVRGYPNTGELFF.

V is TRBV6-5 and J is TRBJ1-1; D is unresolved. The germline V gene has CDR1 MNHEY and CDR2 SVGAGI. CDR3 length: 13 amino acids. V lost 4 bases, J lost 1 base, and 7 bases lay in between. The CDR3: CASSFAPNTEAFF. The CDR3 bases are TGTGCCAGCAGTTTTGCCCCGAACACTGAAGCTTTCTTT.

The V and J genes are TRBV9 and TRBJ2-3, with D hard to call. V was shortened by 0 bases and J by 4 bases, with 9 bases between the two germline ends. Germline assignment: CDR1 SGDLS and CDR2 YYNGEE. This CDR3 has 14 amino acids. For the CDR3, the DNA is TGTGCCAGCAGCGTAGCGGCGGATTCAGATACGCAGTATTTT. It yields the protein CASSVAADSDTQYF.